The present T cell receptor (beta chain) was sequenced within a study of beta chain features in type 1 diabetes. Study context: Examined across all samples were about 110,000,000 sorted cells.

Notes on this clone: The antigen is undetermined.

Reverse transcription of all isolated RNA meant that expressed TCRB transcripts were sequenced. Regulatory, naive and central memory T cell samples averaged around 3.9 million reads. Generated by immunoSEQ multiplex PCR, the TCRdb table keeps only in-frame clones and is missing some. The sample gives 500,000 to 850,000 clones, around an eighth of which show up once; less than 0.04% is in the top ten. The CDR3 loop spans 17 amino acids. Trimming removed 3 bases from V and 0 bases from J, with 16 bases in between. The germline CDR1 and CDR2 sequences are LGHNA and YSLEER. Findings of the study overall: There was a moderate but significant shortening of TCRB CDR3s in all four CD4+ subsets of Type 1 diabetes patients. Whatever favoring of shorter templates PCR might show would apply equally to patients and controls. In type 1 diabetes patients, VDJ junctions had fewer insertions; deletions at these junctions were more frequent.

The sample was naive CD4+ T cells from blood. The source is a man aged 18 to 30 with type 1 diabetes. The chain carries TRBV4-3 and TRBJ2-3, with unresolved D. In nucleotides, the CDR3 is TGCGCCAGCAGCCACCACCGGATAAGAGCCAGCACAGATACGCAGTATTTT. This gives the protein CASSHHRIRASTDTQYF.